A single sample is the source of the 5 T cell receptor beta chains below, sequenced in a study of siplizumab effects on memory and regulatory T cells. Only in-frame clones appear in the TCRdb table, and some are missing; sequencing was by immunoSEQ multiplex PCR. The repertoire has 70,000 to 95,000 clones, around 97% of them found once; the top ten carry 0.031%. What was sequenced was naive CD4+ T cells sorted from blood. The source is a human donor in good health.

CDR3 loop: CASSPRPVVEAFF. DNA for the CDR3: TGTGCCAGCAGCCCCCGCCCAGTAGTTGAAGCTTTCTTT. The chain joins TRBV5-6 to TRBJ1-1; D ambiguous. V lost 4 bases to trimming and J lost 7 bases, with 14 bases between them. Germline CDR1 SGHDT, CDR2 YYEEEE. The CDR3 runs to 13 residues.

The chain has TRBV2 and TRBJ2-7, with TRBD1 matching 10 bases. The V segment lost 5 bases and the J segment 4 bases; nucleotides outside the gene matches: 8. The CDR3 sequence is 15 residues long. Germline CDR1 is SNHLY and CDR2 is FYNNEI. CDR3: CASSMGQGKPYEQYF. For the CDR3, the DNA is TGTGCCAGCAGTATGGGACAGGGGAAGCCTTACGAGCAGTACTTC.

The CDR3 is CASSPLDRGRRETQYF. Here the CDR3 DNA reads TGTGCCAGCTCACCCCTTGACAGGGGGCGCCGGGAGACCCAGTACTTC. The chain couples TRBV18 to TRBJ2-5; 10 bases map to TRBD1. After removal of 3 bases from V and 5 bases from J, the junction contained 9 bases not matched to a gene. Germline V gives CDR1 KGHSH, CDR2 LQKENI. The CDR3 runs 16 residues.

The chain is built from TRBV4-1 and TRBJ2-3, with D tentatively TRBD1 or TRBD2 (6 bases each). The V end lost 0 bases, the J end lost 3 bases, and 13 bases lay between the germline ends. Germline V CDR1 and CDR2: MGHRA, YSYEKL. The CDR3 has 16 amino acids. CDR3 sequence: CASSQDTGARTDTQYF. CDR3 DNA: TGCGCCAGCAGCCAAGATACGGGGGCCAGGACAGATACGCAGTATTTT.

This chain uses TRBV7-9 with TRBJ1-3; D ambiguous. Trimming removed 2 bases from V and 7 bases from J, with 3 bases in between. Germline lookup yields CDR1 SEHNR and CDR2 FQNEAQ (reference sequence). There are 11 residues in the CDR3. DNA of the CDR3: TGTGCCAGCAGCTTATGGAACACCATATATTTT. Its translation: CASSLWNTIYF.